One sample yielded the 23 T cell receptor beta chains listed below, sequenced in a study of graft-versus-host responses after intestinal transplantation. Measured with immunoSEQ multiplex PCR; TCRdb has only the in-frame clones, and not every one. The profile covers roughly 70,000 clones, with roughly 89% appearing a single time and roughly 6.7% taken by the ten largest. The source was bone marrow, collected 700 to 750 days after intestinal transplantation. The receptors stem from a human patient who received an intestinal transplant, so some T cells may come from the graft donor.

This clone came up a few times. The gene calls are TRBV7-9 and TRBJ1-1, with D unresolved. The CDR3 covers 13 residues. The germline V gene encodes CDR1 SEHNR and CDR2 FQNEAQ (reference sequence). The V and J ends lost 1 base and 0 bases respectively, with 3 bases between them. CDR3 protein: CASSLELNTEAFF. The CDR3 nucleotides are TGTGCCAGCAGCTTAGAGTTGAACACTGAAGCTTTCTTT. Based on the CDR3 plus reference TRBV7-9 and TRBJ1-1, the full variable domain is DTGVSQNPRHKITKRGQNVTFRCDPISEHNRLYWYRQTLGQGPEFLTYFQNEAQLEKSRLLSDRFSAERPKGSFSTLEIQRTEQGDSAMYLCASSLELNTEAFFGQGTRLTVV.

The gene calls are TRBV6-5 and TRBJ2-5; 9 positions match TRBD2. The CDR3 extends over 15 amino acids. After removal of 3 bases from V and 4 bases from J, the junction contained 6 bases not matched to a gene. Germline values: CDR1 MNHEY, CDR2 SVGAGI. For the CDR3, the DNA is TGTGCCAGCAGTTATGGAGCGGGAGGAGGAGAGACCCAGTACTTC. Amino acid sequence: CASSYGAGGGETQYF.

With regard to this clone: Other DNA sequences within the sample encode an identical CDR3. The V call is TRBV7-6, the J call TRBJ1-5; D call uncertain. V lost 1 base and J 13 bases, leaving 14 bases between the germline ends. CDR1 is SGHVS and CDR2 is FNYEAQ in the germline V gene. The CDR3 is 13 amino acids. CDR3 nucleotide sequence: TGTGCCAGCAGCTTAGGGCCAGATGCGCCTCAGCATTTT. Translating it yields CASSLGPDAPQHF.

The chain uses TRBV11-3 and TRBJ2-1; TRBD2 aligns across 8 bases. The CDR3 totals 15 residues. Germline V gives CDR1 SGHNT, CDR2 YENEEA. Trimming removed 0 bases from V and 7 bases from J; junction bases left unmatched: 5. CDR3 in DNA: TGTGCCAGCAGCTTAGACGGGGGGGCTATGAATGAGCAGTTCTTC. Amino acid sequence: CASSLDGGAMNEQFF.

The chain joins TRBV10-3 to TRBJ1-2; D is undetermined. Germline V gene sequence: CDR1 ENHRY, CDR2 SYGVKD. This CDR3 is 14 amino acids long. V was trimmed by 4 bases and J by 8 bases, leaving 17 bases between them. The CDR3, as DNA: TGTGCCATCAGTGGTAATGAGGGAGTTGACGGCTACACCTTC. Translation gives CAISGNEGVDGYTF.

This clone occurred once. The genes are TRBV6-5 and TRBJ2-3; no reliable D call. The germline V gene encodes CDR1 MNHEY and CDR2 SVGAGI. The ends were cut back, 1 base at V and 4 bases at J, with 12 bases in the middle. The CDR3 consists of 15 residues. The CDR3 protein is CASSYFSYSSDTQYF. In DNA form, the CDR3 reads TGTGCCAGCAGTTACTTCTCATACAGCTCAGATACGCAGTATTTT.

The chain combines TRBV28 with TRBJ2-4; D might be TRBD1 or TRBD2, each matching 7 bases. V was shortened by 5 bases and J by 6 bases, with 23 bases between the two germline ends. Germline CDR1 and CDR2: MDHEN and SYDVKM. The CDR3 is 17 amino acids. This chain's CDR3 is CASSHDQGGFVGNIQYF. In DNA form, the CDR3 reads TGTGCCAGCAGTCACGACCAGGGGGGGTTTGTTGGAAACATTCAGTACTTC.

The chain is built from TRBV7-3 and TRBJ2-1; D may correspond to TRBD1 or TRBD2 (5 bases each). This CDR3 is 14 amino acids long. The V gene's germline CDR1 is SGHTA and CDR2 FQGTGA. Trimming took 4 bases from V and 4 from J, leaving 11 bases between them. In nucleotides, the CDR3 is TGTGCCAGCAGCTCCCGGGACCAGTACAATGAGCAGTTCTTC. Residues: CASSSRDQYNEQFF.

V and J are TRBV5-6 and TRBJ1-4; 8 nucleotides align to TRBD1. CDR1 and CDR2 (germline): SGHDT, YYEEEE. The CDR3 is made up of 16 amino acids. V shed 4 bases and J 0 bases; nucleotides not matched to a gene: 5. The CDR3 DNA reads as TGTGCCAGCAGCCTGACAGGGGTCACAACTAATGAAAAACTGTTTTTT. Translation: CASSLTGVTTNEKLFF.

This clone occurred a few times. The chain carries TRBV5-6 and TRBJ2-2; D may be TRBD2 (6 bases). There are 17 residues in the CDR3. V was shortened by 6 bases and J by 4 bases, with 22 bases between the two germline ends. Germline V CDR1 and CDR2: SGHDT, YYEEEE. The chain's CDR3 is CASTSFHGGAVTGELFF. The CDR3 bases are TGTGCCAGCACCTCTTTCCACGGAGGGGCGGTCACCGGGGAGCTGTTTTTT. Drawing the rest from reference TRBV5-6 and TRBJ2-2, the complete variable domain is DAGVTQSPTHLIKTRGQQVTLRCSPKSGHDTVSWYQQALGQGPQFIFQYYEEEERQRGNFPDRFSGHQFPNYSSELNVNALLLGDSALYLCASTSFHGGAVTGELFFGEGSRLTVL.

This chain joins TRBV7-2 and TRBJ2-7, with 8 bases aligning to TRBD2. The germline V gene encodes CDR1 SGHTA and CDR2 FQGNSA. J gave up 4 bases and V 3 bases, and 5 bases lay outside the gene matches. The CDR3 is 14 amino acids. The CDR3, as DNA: TGTGCCAGCAGCTTCTCGGGGGGGCCGTACGAGCAGTACTTC. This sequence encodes CASSFSGGPYEQYF.

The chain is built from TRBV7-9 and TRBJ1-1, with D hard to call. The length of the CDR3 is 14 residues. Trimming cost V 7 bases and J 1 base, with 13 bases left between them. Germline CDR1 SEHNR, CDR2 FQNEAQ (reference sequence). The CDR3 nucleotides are TGTGCCAGCATGCGAGTTGAGGGGAACACTGAAGCTTTCTTT. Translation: CASMRVEGNTEAFF.

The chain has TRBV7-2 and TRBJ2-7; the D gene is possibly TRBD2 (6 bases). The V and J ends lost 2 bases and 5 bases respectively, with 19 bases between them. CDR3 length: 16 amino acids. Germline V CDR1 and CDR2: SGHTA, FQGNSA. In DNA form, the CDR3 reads TGTGCCAGCAGCTTACCCCACGGGAGCTTTCTGGACGAGCAGTACTTC. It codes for CASSLPHGSFLDEQYF.

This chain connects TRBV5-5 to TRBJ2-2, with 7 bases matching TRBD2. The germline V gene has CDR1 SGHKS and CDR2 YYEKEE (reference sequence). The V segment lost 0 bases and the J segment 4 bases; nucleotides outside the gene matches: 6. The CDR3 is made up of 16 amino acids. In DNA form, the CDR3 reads TGTGCCAGCAGCTTGGATCGGGGGGTGAGCACCGGGGAGCTGTTTTTT. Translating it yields CASSLDRGVSTGELFF.

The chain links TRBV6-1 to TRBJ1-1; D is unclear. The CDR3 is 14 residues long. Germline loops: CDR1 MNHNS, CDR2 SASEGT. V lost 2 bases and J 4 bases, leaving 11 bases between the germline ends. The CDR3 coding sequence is TGTGCCAGCAGTGAATGGGGTCCCCCCACTGAAGCTTTCTTT. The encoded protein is CASSEWGPPTEAFF.

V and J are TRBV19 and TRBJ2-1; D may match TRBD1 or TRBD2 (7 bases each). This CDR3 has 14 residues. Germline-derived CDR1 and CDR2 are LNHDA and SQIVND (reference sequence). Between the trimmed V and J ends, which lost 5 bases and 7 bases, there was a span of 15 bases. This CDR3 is CASSRQGGKNEQFF. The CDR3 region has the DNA TGTGCCAGTAGTCGACAGGGAGGGAAGAATGAGCAGTTCTTC.

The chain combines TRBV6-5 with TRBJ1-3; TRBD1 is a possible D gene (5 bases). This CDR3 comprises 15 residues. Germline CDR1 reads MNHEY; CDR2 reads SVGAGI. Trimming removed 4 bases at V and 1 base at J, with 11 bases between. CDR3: CASSSGTDSGNTIYF. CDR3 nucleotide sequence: TGTGCCAGCAGTTCTGGGACGGATTCTGGAAACACCATATATTTT.

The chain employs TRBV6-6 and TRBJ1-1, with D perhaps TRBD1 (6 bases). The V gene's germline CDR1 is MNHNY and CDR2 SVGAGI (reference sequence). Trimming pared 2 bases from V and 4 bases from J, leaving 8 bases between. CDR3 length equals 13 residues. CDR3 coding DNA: TGTGCCAGCAGTTACAGGGGGGGCACTGAAGCTTTCTTT. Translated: CASSYRGGTEAFF.

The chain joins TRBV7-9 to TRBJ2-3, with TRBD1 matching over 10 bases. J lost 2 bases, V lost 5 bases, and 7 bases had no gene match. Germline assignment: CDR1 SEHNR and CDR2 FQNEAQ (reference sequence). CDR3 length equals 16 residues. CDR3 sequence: CASSPPGTGVTDTQYF. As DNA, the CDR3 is TGTGCCAGCAGCCCTCCCGGGACAGGGGTCACAGATACGCAGTATTTT.

The CDR3 region has the DNA TGCGCCAGCAGCGCGGGACAGGGTGGGCCGACTAGCGGAGGGCCCCCCTACGAGCAGTACTTC. Protein sequence: CASSAGQGGPTSGGPPYEQYF. The chain couples TRBV4-1 to TRBJ2-7; either TRBD1 or TRBD2 may supply D (9 bases each). The CDR3 runs 21 residues. Trimming cost V 5 bases and J 2 bases, with 34 bases left between them. Germline V CDR1 and CDR2: MGHRA, YSYEKL.

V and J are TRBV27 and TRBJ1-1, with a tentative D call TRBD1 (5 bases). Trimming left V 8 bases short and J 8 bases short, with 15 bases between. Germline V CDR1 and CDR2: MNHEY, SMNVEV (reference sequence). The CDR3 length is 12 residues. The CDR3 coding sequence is TGTGCCAGCGGATCCGACGGGACGGAAGCTTTCTTT. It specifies CASGSDGTEAFF.

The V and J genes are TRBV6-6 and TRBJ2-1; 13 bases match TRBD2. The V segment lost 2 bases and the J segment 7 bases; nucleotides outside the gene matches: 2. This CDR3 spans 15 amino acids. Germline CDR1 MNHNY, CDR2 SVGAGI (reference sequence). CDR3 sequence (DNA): TGTGCCAGCAGTTACGGGACTAGCGGGACTAATGAGCAGTTCTTC. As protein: CASSYGTSGTNEQFF.

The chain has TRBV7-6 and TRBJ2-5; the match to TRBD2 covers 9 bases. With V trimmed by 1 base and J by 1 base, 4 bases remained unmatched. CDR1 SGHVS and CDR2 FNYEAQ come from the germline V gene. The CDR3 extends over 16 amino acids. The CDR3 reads CASSLDGLAFQETQYF. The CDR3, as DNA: TGTGCCAGCAGCTTAGACGGACTAGCGTTCCAAGAGACCCAGTACTTC.